Listed here are 19 T cell receptor beta chains from one sample, sequenced in a study of shared clonotypes between healthy human individuals. Positively selected for CCR7, the CD45RO-negative cells used as naive CD8 cells excluded terminally differentiated effector memory CD45RA+ cells. The assay was immunoSEQ multiplex PCR, and TCRdb's table has in-frame clones only and misses some. The table lists about 2 million clones, roughly 94% of them singletons. Sample: naive CD8+ T cells sorted from blood. Receptor source: a man aged 18 to 29 in good health.

This chain uses TRBV4-3 with TRBJ2-1, with 7 bases identical to TRBD1. In germline, CDR1 is LGHNA, CDR2 YSLEER. J was trimmed by 7 bases and V by 0 bases; bases with no gene match: 9. The length of the CDR3 is 16 residues. The CDR3 spells CASSQDRGPGSNEQFF. The CDR3 DNA sequence: TGCGCCAGCAGCCAAGATAGGGGGCCCGGTAGTAATGAGCAGTTCTTC.

This chain uses TRBV7-2 with TRBJ2-7; 11 nucleotides match TRBD2. Germline trimming cut 1 base from V and 5 bases from J; bases unmatched to any gene: 4. This CDR3 is 15 amino acids long. In germline, CDR1 is SGHTA, CDR2 FQGNSA. The CDR3 coding sequence is TGTGCCAGCAGCTTAGTACTAGCGGGAGAGAACGAGCAGTACTTC. It codes for CASSLVLAGENEQYF.

CDR3 nucleotide sequence: TGTGCCAGCAGTTACCTACGGGGGCGCCACGGGGAGCTGTTTTTT. Its protein product is CASSYLRGRHGELFF. The chain carries TRBV28 and TRBJ2-2, with D possibly called TRBD1 or TRBD2 (6 bases each). The CDR3 sequence is 15 residues long. From germline, CDR1 is MDHEN and CDR2 SYDVKM. Trimming removed 4 bases at V and 7 bases at J, with 16 bases between.

The J gene is TRBJ2-7, the V gene TRBV30; 7 bases are shared with TRBD2. Germline V gene sequence: CDR1 GTSNPN, CDR2 SVGIG (reference sequence). Losses at the gene ends were 4 bases for V and 5 bases for J; bases not matched to a gene: 14. The CDR3 sequence is 15 residues long. CDR3 coding DNA: TGTGCCTGGACGGGGGGTATCAATGTGGGAGACGAGCAGTACTTC. Translating gives CAWTGGINVGDEQYF.

The CDR3: CASGYMQGGSYEQYF. CDR3 DNA: TGTGCCAGCGGATACATGCAGGGGGGTTCCTACGAGCAGTACTTC. The rearrangement joins TRBV6-5 to TRBJ2-7; weak D call: TRBD1 (7 bases). Trimming stripped 8 bases from V and 1 base from J, with 18 bases between. The CDR3 has 15 residues. The germline gives CDR1 MNHEY, CDR2 SVGAGI.

The J gene is TRBJ2-7, the V gene TRBV9, with D perhaps assigned TRBD1 or TRBD2 (5 bases each). Germline CDR1 reads SGDLS; CDR2 reads YYNGEE. Between the trimmed V and J ends, which lost 5 bases and 2 bases, there was a span of 17 bases. The CDR3 contains 15 residues. The CDR3 spells CASSEQWDPTYEQYF. The CDR3 bases are TGTGCCAGCAGTGAACAGTGGGACCCAACCTACGAGCAGTACTTC.

The chain is built from TRBV7-9 and TRBJ2-2; 8 positions match TRBD2. The V and J ends lost 6 bases and 5 bases, in that order; junction bases with no gene match: 8. CDR1 is SEHNR and CDR2 is FQNEAQ in the germline V gene (reference sequence). CDR3 length: 15 amino acids. CDR3 residues: CASSPVAGQTGELFF. The CDR3 DNA reads as TGTGCCAGCAGTCCCGTAGCGGGGCAGACCGGGGAGCTGTTTTTT.

The rearrangement links TRBV7-9 to TRBJ2-7; 11 bases align to TRBD1. Trimming at V came to 5 bases and at J to 0 bases, leaving 9 bases not matched to a gene. This CDR3 is built from 17 residues. Germline CDR1 and CDR2: SEHNR and FQNEAQ (reference sequence). DNA for the CDR3: TGTGCCAGCAGCGCCCGGACAGGGGGCCTTAGCTCCTACGAGCAGTACTTC. Translating it yields CASSARTGGLSSYEQYF. Variable domain in full (rest from reference TRBV7-9 and TRBJ2-7): DTGVSQNPRHKITKRGQNVTFRCDPISEHNRLYWYRQTLGQGPEFLTYFQNEAQLEKSRLLSDRFSAERPKGSFSTLEIQRTEQGDSAMYLCASSARTGGLSSYEQYFGPGTRLTVT.

The V and J genes are TRBV14 and TRBJ2-7, with D unclear. Trimming shortened V by 2 bases and J by 0 bases, and 11 bases separated the two germline ends. Germline-derived CDR1 and CDR2 are SGHDN and FVKESK. This CDR3 contains 15 residues. CDR3 nucleotide sequence: TGTGCCAGCAGCCAATGGCGGATCGACTCCTACGAGCAGTACTTC. Amino acids: CASSQWRIDSYEQYF. The complete variable domain, with remaining parts taken from reference TRBV14 and TRBJ2-7, reads EAGVTQFPSHSVIEKGQTVTLRCDPISGHDNLYWYRRVMGKEIKFLLHFVKESKQDESGMPNNRFLAERTGGTYSTLKVQPAELEDSGVYFCASSQWRIDSYEQYFGPGTRLTVT.

Of note for this clone: Other DNA sequences in this specimen translate into the identical CDR3. The chain combines TRBV11-2 with TRBJ1-5, with unresolved D. This CDR3 spans 15 amino acids. Germline CDR1 and CDR2: SGHAT and FQNNGV. V gave up 5 bases and J gave up 0 bases, with 11 bases separating them. This CDR3 is CASSPTGDSNQPQHF. The CDR3 DNA sequence: TGTGCCAGCAGCCCGACCGGGGATAGCAATCAGCCCCAGCATTTT. Full variable domain (missing parts from reference TRBV11-2 and TRBJ1-5): EAGVAQSPRYKIIEKRQSVAFWCNPISGHATLYWYQQILGQGPKLLIQFQNNGVVDDSQLPKDRFSAERLKGVDSTLKIQPAKLEDSAVYLCASSPTGDSNQPQHFGDGTRLSIL.

The chain recombines TRBV7-9 with TRBJ2-7, with 10 bases fitting TRBD2. CDR1 is SEHNR and CDR2 is FQNEAQ in the germline V gene (reference sequence). V was clipped by 5 bases and J by 0 bases; unmatched bases: 4. There are 15 residues in the CDR3. The CDR3 loop is CASSARLAGSYEQYF. CDR3 DNA sequence: TGTGCCAGCAGCGCAAGACTAGCGGGCTCCTACGAGCAGTACTTC.

This chain links TRBV7-8 with TRBJ2-7, with TRBD1 identical over 9 bases. The CDR3 is 15 residues long. V lost 4 bases and J lost 3; bases outside the gene matches: 7. Per the germline V gene, CDR1 is SGHVS and CDR2 is FQNEAQ. CDR3 nucleotide sequence: TGTGCCAGCAGCTCAGCGGGACAGGGAATCTACGAGCAGTACTTC. Translation: CASSSAGQGIYEQYF.

This clone is a singleton in its sample. CDR3 amino acids: CASSVGHVAIYEQYF. CDR3 sequence (DNA): TGTGCCAGCAGCGTAGGACACGTCGCTATATACGAGCAGTACTTC. The rearrangement uses TRBV9 and TRBJ2-7, with D uncertain. CDR3 length equals 15 residues. The germline V gene encodes CDR1 SGDLS and CDR2 YYNGEE. V shed 0 bases and J shed 4 bases, with 14 bases lying between them.

This sequence joins TRBV5-5 and TRBJ2-1; TRBD1 matches 9 bases. Germline V gives CDR1 SGHKS, CDR2 YYEKEE (reference sequence). V shed 4 bases, J shed 2 bases, and the junction held 13 bases outside the gene matches. The CDR3 totals 18 residues. CDR3 sequence reads: CASSPDPRDRVPYNEQFF. For the CDR3, the DNA is TGTGCCAGCAGCCCAGACCCCCGGGACAGGGTACCCTACAATGAGCAGTTCTTC. Supplemented by reference TRBV5-5 and TRBJ2-1, the full variable domain reads DAGVTQSPTHLIKTRGQQVTLRCSPISGHKSVSWYQQVLGQGPQFIFQYYEKEERGRGNFPDRFSARQFPNYSSELNVNALLLGDSALYLCASSPDPRDRVPYNEQFFGPGTRLTVL.

DNA of the CDR3: TGCGCCAGCAGCCAAGATCGTAGCGGAAGGACGGGGGAGCAGTACTTC. This gives the protein CASSQDRSGRTGEQYF. V is TRBV4-3 and J is TRBJ2-7, with D possibly being TRBD2 (6 bases). Trimming took 0 bases from V and 7 from J, leaving 19 bases between them. Germline CDR1 LGHNA, CDR2 YSLEER. The CDR3 spans 16 residues.

The rearrangement joins TRBV28 to TRBJ2-7, with D perhaps TRBD1 (6 bases). The CDR3 extends over 15 amino acids. V lost 2 bases and J 2 bases, leaving 13 bases between the germline ends. In germline, CDR1 is MDHEN, CDR2 SYDVKM. This CDR3 reads CASSLGAGAPYEQYF. Here the CDR3 DNA reads TGTGCCAGCAGTTTAGGGGCAGGGGCTCCCTACGAGCAGTACTTC.

V and J are TRBV5-1 and TRBJ2-7; the D is unclear. The CDR3 extends over 11 amino acids. Germline values: CDR1 SGHRS, CDR2 YFSETQ. Trimming pared 2 bases from V and 7 bases from J, leaving 7 bases between. CDR3 sequence: CASSFMSEQYF. CDR3 coding DNA: TGCGCCAGCAGCTTTATGAGTGAGCAGTACTTC.

V and J are TRBV27 and TRBJ1-2; D is possibly TRBD1 (5 bases). The V end lost 3 bases, the J end lost 0 bases, and 14 bases lay between the germline ends. Germline CDR1 and CDR2: MNHEY and SMNVEV (reference sequence). This CDR3 contains 16 residues. The CDR3 region has the DNA TGTGCCAGCAGTTTGCAGGTGGACACCGCTAACTATGGCTACACCTTC. Its translation is CASSLQVDTANYGYTF.

The chain combines TRBV7-9 with TRBJ2-4, with D tentatively TRBD1 (6 bases). This CDR3 has 13 residues. Germline V gene lookup returns CDR1 SEHNR and CDR2 FQNEAQ (reference sequence). The V end was cut by 11 bases, the J end by 5 bases, with 16 bases between. CDR3 protein: CAVARDIENIQYF. CDR3 coding DNA: TGTGCCGTTGCCCGGGACATCGAAAACATTCAGTACTTC.